Listed below are T cell receptor beta chains from one sample, sequenced in a study of OX40 agonist ivuxolimab in advanced cancers. Sequencing used immunoSEQ multiplex PCR; TCRdb keeps in-frame clones, though not all of them. In the table there are about 38,000 clones, about 84% of which are singletons. Sequences were derived from CD4+ or CD8+ T cells sorted from blood, sampled in a trial of the OX40 agonist ivuxolimab. The receptors shown here come from an adult with an advanced solid tumor such as melanoma, head and neck, liver or kidney cancer. Each CDR3 is given with its conserved first and last residue. The D gene is left open where the match is weak.

len	v_gene	j_gene	d_gene	CDR3aa	CDR3nt
13	TRBV9	TRBJ1-2	-	CASSVDRDGGYTF	TGTGCCAGCAGCGTAGACAGGGATGGTGGCTACACCTTC
14	TRBV10-3	TRBJ2-3	-	CAIRGGLRTDTQYF	TGTGCCATCAGGGGGGGCCTTCGCACAGATACGCAGTATTTT
15	TRBV7-2	TRBJ1-1	-	CASSLPGDGFTEAFF	TGTGCCAGCAGCTTACCCGGGGATGGTTTTACTGAAGCTTTCTTT
14	TRBV4-2	TRBJ2-7	-	CASSQLGQIYEQYF	TGTGCCAGCAGCCAACTCGGACAGATCTACGAGCAGTACTTC
15	TRBV29-1	TRBJ1-2	-	CSVEGEARTNYGYTF	TGCAGCGTTGAAGGGGAAGCCAGAACTAACTATGGCTACACCTTC
16	TRBV9	TRBJ2-2	-	CASSPRRRDDTGELFF	TGTGCCAGCAGCCCGAGGAGGAGGGATGACACCGGGGAGCTGTTTTTT
13	TRBV28	TRBJ2-7	-	CASSAGQGDEQYF	TGTGCCAGCAGTGCAGGGCAGGGCGACGAGCAGTACTTC
15	TRBV5-4	TRBJ1-1	-	CATMSEDLGIKRAFF	TGTGCCACGATGAGTGAGGACCTAGGAATTAAGAGGGCTTTCTTT
14	TRBV27	TRBJ1-4	TRBD1	CASSWTGKNEKLFF	TGTGCCAGCAGTTGGACAGGGAAAAATGAAAAACTGTTTTTT
15	TRBV10-3	TRBJ1-2	-	CAITANPGTNYGYTF	TGTGCCATCACCGCCAATCCCGGGACTAACTATGGCTACACCTTC
14	TRBV28	TRBJ1-1	-	CASSRIDRITEAFF	TGTGCCAGCAGTCGGATAGACAGGATCACTGAAGCTTTCTTT
15	TRBV28	TRBJ1-3	-	CASSFTGNSGNTIYF	TGTGCCAGCAGTTTTACAGGGAACTCTGGAAACACCATATATTTT
15	TRBV11-2	TRBJ1-2	TRBD1	CASSLSIYRGYGYTF	TGTGCCAGCAGCTTATCTATTTACAGGGGCTATGGCTACACCTTC
14	TRBV29-1	TRBJ2-3	TRBD2	CSAPSSGRTDTQYF	TGCAGCGCTCCATCTAGCGGACGCACAGATACGCAGTATTTT
16	TRBV7-9	TRBJ1-2	-	CASSLLQGKFNYGYTF	TGTGCCAGCAGCTTGCTCCAGGGGAAATTTAACTATGGCTACACCTTC
15	TRBV6-5	TRBJ2-1	TRBD1	CASSYRGLSYNEQFF	TGTGCCAGCAGTTACAGGGGGCTCTCCTACAATGAGCAGTTCTTC